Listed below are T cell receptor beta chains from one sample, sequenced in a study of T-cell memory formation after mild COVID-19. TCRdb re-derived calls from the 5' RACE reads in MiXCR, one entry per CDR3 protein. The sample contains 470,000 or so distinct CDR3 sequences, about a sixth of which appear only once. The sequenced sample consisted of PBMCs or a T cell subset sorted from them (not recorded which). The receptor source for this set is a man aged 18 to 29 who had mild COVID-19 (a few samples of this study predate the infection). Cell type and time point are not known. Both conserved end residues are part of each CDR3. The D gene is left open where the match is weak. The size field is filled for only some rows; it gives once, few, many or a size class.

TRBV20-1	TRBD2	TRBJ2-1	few	TGCAGTGAGCGGGGGGCTTACAATGAGCAGTTCTTC	CSERGAYNEQFF
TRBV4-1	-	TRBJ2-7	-	TGCGCCAGCAGCTACCTGGGGACGTCAGGAAGCAAGCAGTACTTC	CASSYLGTSGSKQYF
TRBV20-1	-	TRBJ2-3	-	TGCAGTGCCGACCCGACCACAGATACGCAGTATTTT	CSADPTTDTQYF
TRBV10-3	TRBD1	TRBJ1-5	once	TGTGCCATCAGTGACATGGACAGGGCACCTCAGCCCCAGCATTTT	CAISDMDRAPQPQHF
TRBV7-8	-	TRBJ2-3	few	TGTGCCAGCAGCTACATACCACCAACAGATACGCAGTATTTT	CASSYIPPTDTQYF
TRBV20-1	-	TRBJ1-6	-	TGCAGTGCTAGAGATGCGAGGGCAGGGTCACCCCTCCACTTT	CSARDARAGSPLHF
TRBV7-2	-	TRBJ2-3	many	TGTGCCAGCAGCTTAGGGGGCACAGATACGCAGTATTTT	CASSLGGTDTQYF
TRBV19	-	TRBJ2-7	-	TGTGCCAGTAGTATAGATCGACGGACTGACAGGTACTTC	CASSIDRRTDRYF
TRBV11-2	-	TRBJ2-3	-	TGTGCCAGCAGCTTAGGGAGCTGGTCGAGGACAGATACGCAGTATTTT	CASSLGSWSRTDTQYF
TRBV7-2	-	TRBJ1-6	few	TGTGCCAGCAGCCTAAGAGCAGGGGAGCCCCCCAGAGCCCTCCACTTT	CASSLRAGEPPRALHF
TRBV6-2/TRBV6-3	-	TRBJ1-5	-	TGTGCCAGCAGCAGGGACGCCTTGGGCCAGCCCCAGCATTTT	CASSRDALGQPQHF
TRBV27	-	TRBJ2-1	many	TGTGCCAGCAGTTTATACGGCAATGAGCAGTTCTTC	CASSLYGNEQFF
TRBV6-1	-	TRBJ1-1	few	TGTGCCAGCACTTGGACGGGATCTGAAGCTTTCTTT	CASTWTGSEAFF
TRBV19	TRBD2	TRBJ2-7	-	TGTGCCAGTAGTCTAGCGGTGGCCTACGAGCAGTACTTC	CASSLAVAYEQYF
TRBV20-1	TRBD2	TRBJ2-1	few	TGCAGTGCTAGGGTCCCGACTAGCGGCGAGCAGTTCTTC	CSARVPTSGEQFF
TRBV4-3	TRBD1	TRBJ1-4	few	TGCGCCAGCAGCCAAGACCCCGGACAGGGGGTGTGGAAACTGTTTTTT	CASSQDPGQGVWKLFF
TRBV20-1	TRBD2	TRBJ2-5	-	TGCAGTGCTATCCCGGGGGGTTTCGGGACCCAGTACTTC	CSAIPGGFGTQYF
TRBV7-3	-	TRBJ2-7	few	TGTGCCAGCAGCTATAAGGCAGGTTACGAGCAGTACTTC	CASSYKAGYEQYF
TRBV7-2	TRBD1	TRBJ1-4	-	TGTGCCAGCAGCTTAAGAGGACAGGGTAATAGGGAAAAACTGTTTTTT	CASSLRGQGNREKLFF
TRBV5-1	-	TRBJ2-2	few	TGCGCCAGCAGCATACAGTCGAACACCGGGGAGCTGTTTTTT	CASSIQSNTGELFF
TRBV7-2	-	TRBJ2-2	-	TGTGCCAGCAGCCCATTCGCCGGGGAGCTGTTTTTT	CASSPFAGELFF
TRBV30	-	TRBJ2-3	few	TGTGCCTGGAGTGTACAAGGGGGAGATACGCAGTATTTT	CAWSVQGGDTQYF
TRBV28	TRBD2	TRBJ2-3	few	TGTGCCAGCACTAGCGGGGGGGTTGGGACAGATACGCAGTATTTT	CASTSGGVGTDTQYF
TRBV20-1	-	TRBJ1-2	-	TGCAGTGCTATTAAGGACGTTAACTATGGCTACACCTTC	CSAIKDVNYGYTF
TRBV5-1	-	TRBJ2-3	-	TGCGCCAGCAGCCCTAGTACTACCCACACAGATACGCAGTATTTT	CASSPSTTHTDTQYF
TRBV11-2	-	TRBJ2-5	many	TGTGCCAGCAGCCCAGGGCCTTCCCAGTACTTC	CASSPGPSQYF
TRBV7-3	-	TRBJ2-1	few	TGTGCCAGCAGCTTATCACAGACCTACAATGAGCAGTTCTTC	CASSLSQTYNEQFF
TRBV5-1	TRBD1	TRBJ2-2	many	TGCGCCAGCAGCCCGAGGACAGGGGTTAACACCGGGGAGCTGTTTTTT	CASSPRTGVNTGELFF
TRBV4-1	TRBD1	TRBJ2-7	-	TGCGCCAGCAGCCAAGAGAACGGCAGGGGGCAGTGGGAGCAGTACTTC	CASSQENGRGQWEQYF
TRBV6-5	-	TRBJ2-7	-	TGTGCCAGCAGTTGGAGGGAAGGGGACTACGAGCAGTACTTC	CASSWREGDYEQYF
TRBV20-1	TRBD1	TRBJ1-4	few	TGCAGTGCTAGGCGGACAGGGGTCGATGAAAAACTGTTTTTT	CSARRTGVDEKLFF
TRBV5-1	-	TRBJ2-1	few	TGCGCCAGCAGCTTCACAGGGTCGGGTGAGCAGTTCTTC	CASSFTGSGEQFF
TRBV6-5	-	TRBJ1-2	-	TGTGCCAGCAGTTACACACACGGCAACTATGGCTACACCTTC	CASSYTHGNYGYTF
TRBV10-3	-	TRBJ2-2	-	TGTGCCGTAAACCGGGACGCGAACACCGGGGAGCTGTTTTTT	CAVNRDANTGELFF
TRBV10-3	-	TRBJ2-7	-	TGTGCCATCAGTGAAGGACCCCTGAGCTCCTACGAGCAGTACTTC	CAISEGPLSSYEQYF
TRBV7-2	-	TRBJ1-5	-	TGTGCCAGCAGCTTTGGGGGCGACCGCCGCAATCAGCCCCAGCATTTT	CASSFGGDRRNQPQHF
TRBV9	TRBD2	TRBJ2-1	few	TGTGCCAGCAGCGTAGGGCTGGCTAGCGGGGGGGCCACAAACAATGAGCAGTTCTTC	CASSVGLASGGATNNEQFF
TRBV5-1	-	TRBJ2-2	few	TGCGCCAGCAGCTTGGTCTTCACCGGGGAGCTGTTTTTT	CASSLVFTGELFF
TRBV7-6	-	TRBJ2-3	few	TGTGCCAGCAGCTTAGCTGGGCAAGTGACCAGTAGCACAGATACGCAGTATTTT	CASSLAGQVTSSTDTQYF
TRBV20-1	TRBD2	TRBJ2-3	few	TGCAGTGCTGTCCCCGGGACTAGGGGAACAGATACGCAGTATTTT	CSAVPGTRGTDTQYF
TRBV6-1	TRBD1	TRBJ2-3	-	TGTGCCAGCAGTGAAGATTGGGACAGGCAGTATTTT	CASSEDWDRQYF
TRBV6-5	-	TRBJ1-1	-	TGTGCCAGCAGTTACTCCTCAGGGTATGAAGCTTTCTTT	CASSYSSGYEAFF
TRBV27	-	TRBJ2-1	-	TGTGCCAGCAGTTCTGACTTTGTCAATGAGCAGTTCTTC	CASSSDFVNEQFF
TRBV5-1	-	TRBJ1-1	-	TGCGCCAGCAGCCTGCGGCCCATTGGGAAAGCTTTCTTT	CASSLRPIGKAFF
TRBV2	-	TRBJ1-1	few	TGTGCCAGCAGTGAAGCTGGGGAGAACACTGAAGCTTTCTTT	CASSEAGENTEAFF
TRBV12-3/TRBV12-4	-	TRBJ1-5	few	TGTGCCAGCAGTTTAGCGCTTTCTCAGCCCCAGCATTTT	CASSLALSQPQHF
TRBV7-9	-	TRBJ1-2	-	TGTGCCAGCAGCTTAGAGGTGAGCAGCTACTATGGCTACACCTTC	CASSLEVSSYYGYTF
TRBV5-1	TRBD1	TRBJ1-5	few	TGCGCCAGCAGCTTGGCGGGACAGAACTATCAGCCCCAGCATTTT	CASSLAGQNYQPQHF
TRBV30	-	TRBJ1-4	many	TGTGCCTGGAGTATGGAGGGGGAGAGGGAAAAACTGTTTTTT	CAWSMEGEREKLFF
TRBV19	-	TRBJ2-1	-	TGTGCCAGTAGTATCGGGAGACATGAGCAGTTCTTC	CASSIGRHEQFF
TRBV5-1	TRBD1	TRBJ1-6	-	TGCGCCAGCAGCGTAGGCCCCGGGACAGACAATTCACCCCTCCACTTT	CASSVGPGTDNSPLHF
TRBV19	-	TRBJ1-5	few	TGTGCCAGTAGTATCGCCCCAAATCAGCCCCAGCATTTT	CASSIAPNQPQHF
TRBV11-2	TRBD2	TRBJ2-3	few	TGTGCCAGCAGCTGGGCCCTGACTAGCAGGGATACGCAGTATTTT	CASSWALTSRDTQYF
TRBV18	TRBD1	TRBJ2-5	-	TGTGCCAGCTCACCAAATTCGGACAGGAGGGAGACCCAGTACTTC	CASSPNSDRRETQYF
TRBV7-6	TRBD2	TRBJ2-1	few	TGTGCCAGCAGCTTAATATCTAGCGGGGATGAGCAGTTCTTC	CASSLISSGDEQFF
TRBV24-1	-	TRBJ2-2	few	TGTGCCACCAGTGACTCCGGGCAAAGAGAGGCCGGGGAGCTGTTTTTT	CATSDSGQREAGELFF
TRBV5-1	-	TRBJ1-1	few	TGCGCCAGCAGCTTGGGTGAATTTTGGGGATACCTTAACACTGAAGCTTTCTTT	CASSLGEFWGYLNTEAFF